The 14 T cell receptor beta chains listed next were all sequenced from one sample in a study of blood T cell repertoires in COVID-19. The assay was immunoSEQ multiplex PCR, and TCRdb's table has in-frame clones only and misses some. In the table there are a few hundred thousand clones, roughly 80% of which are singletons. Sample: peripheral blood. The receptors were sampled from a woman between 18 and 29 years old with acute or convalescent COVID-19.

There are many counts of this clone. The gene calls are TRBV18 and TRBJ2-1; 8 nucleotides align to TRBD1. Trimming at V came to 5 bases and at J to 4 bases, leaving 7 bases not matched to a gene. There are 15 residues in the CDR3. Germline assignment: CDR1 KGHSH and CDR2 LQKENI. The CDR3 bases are TGTGCCAGCTCATGGGACAGGCGGAGGTACAATGAGCAGTTCTTC. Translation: CASSWDRRRYNEQFF.

CDR3 in amino acids: CASSVQVNTEAFF. The CDR3 DNA is TGTGCCAGCAGCGTACAGGTTAACACTGAAGCTTTCTTT. V and J are TRBV14 and TRBJ1-1; D possibly corresponds to TRBD1 (5 bases). The germline V gene encodes CDR1 SGHDN and CDR2 FVKESK. The CDR3 extends over 13 amino acids. The V end was cut by 5 bases, the J end by 2 bases, with 9 bases between.

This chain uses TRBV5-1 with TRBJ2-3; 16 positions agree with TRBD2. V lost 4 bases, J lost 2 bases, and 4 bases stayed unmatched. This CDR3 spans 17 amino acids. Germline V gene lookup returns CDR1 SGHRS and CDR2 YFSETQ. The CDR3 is CASSVGTSGRVTDTQYF. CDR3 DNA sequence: TGCGCCAGCAGCGTGGGGACTAGCGGGAGGGTCACAGATACGCAGTATTTT.

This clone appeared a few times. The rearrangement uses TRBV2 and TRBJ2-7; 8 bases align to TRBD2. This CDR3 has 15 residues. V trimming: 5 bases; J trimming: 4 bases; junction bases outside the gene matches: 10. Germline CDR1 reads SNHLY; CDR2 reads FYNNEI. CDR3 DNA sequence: TGTGCCAGCAGTTCAGCGGGAGAAGGGAGGTACGAGCAGTACTTC. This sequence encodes CASSSAGEGRYEQYF.

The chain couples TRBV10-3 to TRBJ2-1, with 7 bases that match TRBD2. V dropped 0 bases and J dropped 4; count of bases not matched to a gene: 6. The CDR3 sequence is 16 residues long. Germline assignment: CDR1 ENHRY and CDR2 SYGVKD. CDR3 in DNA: TGTGCCATCAGTGAGTCCTCGGGAGCGGGATACAATGAGCAGTTCTTC. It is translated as CAISESSGAGYNEQFF.

CDR3 bases: TGTGCCAGCAGCTTAGTTTGGGGGGGCGAAGATACGCAGTATTTT. It is translated as CASSLVWGGEDTQYF. V gene TRBV7-2 combines with J gene TRBJ2-3, with D tentatively TRBD2 (7 bases). The V and J ends lost 1 base and 5 bases respectively, with 13 bases between them. The V gene's germline CDR1 is SGHTA and CDR2 FQGNSA. This CDR3 has 15 amino acids.

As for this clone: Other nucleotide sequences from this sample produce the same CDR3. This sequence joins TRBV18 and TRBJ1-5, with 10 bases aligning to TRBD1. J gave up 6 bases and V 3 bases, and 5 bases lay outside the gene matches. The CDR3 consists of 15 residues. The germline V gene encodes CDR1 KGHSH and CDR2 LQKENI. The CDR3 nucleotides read TGTGCCAGCTCACCGCCCGGACAGGGGGGTCAGCCCCAGCATTTT. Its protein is CASSPPGQGGQPQHF.

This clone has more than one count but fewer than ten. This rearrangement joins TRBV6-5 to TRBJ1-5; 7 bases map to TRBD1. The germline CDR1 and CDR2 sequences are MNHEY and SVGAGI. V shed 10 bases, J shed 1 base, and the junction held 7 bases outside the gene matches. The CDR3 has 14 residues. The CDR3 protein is CATKTGRSNQPQHF. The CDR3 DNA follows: TGTGCCACCAAGACAGGGAGGAGCAATCAGCCCCAGCATTTT.

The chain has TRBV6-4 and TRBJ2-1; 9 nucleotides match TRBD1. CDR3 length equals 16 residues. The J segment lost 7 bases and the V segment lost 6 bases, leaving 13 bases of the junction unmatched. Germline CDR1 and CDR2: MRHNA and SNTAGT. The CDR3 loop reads CASSPRQGDMENEQFF. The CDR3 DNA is TGTGCCAGCAGCCCCCGACAGGGGGACATGGAAAATGAGCAGTTCTTC.

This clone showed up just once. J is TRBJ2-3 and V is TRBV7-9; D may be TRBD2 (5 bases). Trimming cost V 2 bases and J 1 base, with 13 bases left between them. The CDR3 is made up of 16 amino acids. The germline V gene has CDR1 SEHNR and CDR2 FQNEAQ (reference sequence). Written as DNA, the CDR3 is TGTGCCAGCAGCTTATTTACGGACTTCGGCACAGATACGCAGTATTTT. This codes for CASSLFTDFGTDTQYF.

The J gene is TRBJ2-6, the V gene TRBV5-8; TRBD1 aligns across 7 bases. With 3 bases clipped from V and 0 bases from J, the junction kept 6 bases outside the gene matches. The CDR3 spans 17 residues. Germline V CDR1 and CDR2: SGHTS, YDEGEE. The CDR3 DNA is TGTGCCAGCAGCTCGGGGACAGCTAGCTCTGGGGCCAACGTCCTGACTTTC. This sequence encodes CASSSGTASSGANVLTF.

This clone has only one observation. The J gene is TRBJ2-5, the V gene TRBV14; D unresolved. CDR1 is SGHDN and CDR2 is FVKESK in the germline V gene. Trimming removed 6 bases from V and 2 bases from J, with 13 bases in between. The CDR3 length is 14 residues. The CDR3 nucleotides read TGTGCCAGCAGTCCTCTAAGCTATCAAGAGACCCAGTACTTC. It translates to CASSPLSYQETQYF.

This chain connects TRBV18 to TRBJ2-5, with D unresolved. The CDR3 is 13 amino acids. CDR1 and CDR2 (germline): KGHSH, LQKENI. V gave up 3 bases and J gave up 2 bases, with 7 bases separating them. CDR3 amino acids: CASSPLSQETQYF. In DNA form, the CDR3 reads TGTGCCAGCTCACCTCTCAGTCAAGAGACCCAGTACTTC.

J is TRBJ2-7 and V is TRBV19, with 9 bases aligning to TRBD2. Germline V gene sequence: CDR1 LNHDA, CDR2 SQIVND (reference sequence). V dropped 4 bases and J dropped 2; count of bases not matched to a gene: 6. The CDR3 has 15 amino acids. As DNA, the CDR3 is TGTGCCAGTAGTACCCCTAGCGGGGAGACCTACGAGCAGTACTTC. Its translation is CASSTPSGETYEQYF.